The 7 T cell receptor beta chains presented below share a single source sample, sequenced in a study of neoadjuvant nivolumab and ipilimumab in lung cancer. Method: immunoSEQ multiplex PCR; TCRdb's copy keeps in-frame clones and lacks some. The sample lists about 30,000 clones, more than 90% occurring once. Sequenced here: peripheral blood, sampled after neoadjuvant nivolumab, alone or with ipilimumab, at or shortly before surgery. The source is an adult with non-small cell lung cancer.

The chain joins TRBV9 to TRBJ2-2, with D unclear. Germline V lookup: CDR1 SGDLS, CDR2 YYNGEE. Trimming removed 3 bases from V and 6 bases from J, with 15 bases in between. The CDR3 is made up of 15 amino acids. The CDR3 reads CASSGAGRYSGELFF. The DNA of the CDR3 is TGTGCCAGCAGCGGGGCCGGACGGTACTCCGGGGAGCTGTTTTTT.

The CDR3 loop reads CASTPSGRTYEQYF. The CDR3 DNA sequence: TGTGCCAGCACTCCTAGCGGGAGAACGTACGAGCAGTACTTC. This rearrangement joins TRBV28 to TRBJ2-7; 10 positions agree with TRBD2. V was clipped by 7 bases and J by 4 bases; unmatched bases: 7. The germline gives CDR1 MDHEN, CDR2 SYDVKM. The CDR3 length is 14 residues.

V is TRBV18 and J is TRBJ2-3; D not resolved. Trimming stripped 4 bases from V and 2 bases from J, with 7 bases between. This CDR3 has 13 amino acids. Germline values: CDR1 KGHSH, CDR2 LQKENI. This chain's CDR3 is CASSRGNTDTQYF. The CDR3 DNA reads TGTGCCAGCTCACGCGGTAACACAGATACGCAGTATTTT.

The rearrangement links TRBV18 to TRBJ2-7; 7 positions agree with TRBD2. Per germline, CDR1 KGHSH and CDR2 LQKENI. The length of the CDR3 is 13 residues. With 2 bases clipped from V and 7 bases from J, the junction kept 5 bases outside the gene matches. CDR3 DNA sequence: TGTGCCAGCTCACCAGGGGGGGATCGGGAGCAGTACTTC. As protein: CASSPGGDREQYF.

The chain carries TRBV18 and TRBJ2-5; TRBD1 matches 10 bases. Germline V gene sequence: CDR1 KGHSH, CDR2 LQKENI. V lost 5 bases, J lost 4 bases, and 10 bases stayed unmatched. The CDR3 totals 16 residues. CDR3 in amino acids: CASSTGDRGNIETQYF. CDR3 bases: TGTGCCAGCTCAACAGGGGACAGGGGAAATATAGAGACCCAGTACTTC.

The chain joins TRBV25-1 to TRBJ1-1, with D possibly being TRBD1 (6 bases). V gave up 4 bases and J gave up 4 bases, with 13 bases separating them. The CDR3 spans 14 residues. Germline assignment: CDR1 MGHDK and CDR2 SYGVNS. The CDR3, as DNA: TGTGCCAGCAGTGGAGGGACATTGGGCACTGAAGCTTTCTTT. Encoded protein: CASSGGTLGTEAFF. Complete variable domain (other parts from reference TRBV25-1 and TRBJ1-1): EADIYQTPRYLVIGTGKKITLECSQTMGHDKMYWYQQDPGMELHLIHYSYGVNSTEKGDLSSESTVSRIRTEHFPLTLESARPSHTSQYLCASSGGTLGTEAFFGQGTRLTVV.

The chain carries TRBV2 and TRBJ2-3; 10 nucleotides align to TRBD1. Looked up from germline, CDR1 is SNHLY and CDR2 is FYNNEI. The CDR3 loop spans 16 amino acids. The J segment lost 3 bases and the V segment lost 7 bases, leaving 10 bases of the junction unmatched. This CDR3 reads CASIAGTGAGTDTQYF. In nucleotides, the CDR3 is TGTGCCAGCATTGCCGGGACAGGGGCTGGGACAGATACGCAGTATTTT.